This T cell receptor (beta chain) was sequenced for a study of memory CD8 T cells in hepatitis C reinfection. At the level of the study: Samples before reinfection came 55 to 20 weeks prior to detection. Whole-study findings and limits: NS3-1073-specific CD8 T cells reportedly cross-react with an influenza epitope. Clonotypes expanding at peak reinfection seemingly came from the memory pool.

The CDR3 extends over 20 amino acids. Germline V gene sequence: CDR1 WSHSY, CDR2 SAAADI. V shed 1 base, J shed 4 bases, and the junction held 14 bases outside the gene matches. Measured with immunoSEQ multiplex PCR; TCRdb has only the in-frame clones, and not every one. The table has approximately 300 clones, approximately 74% seen once. Time point of the sample: pre-reinfection, 55 to 20 weeks before reinfection detection. TCR sequencing was done directly ex vivo on sorted cells, without expansion in vitro. People who inject drugs from Montreal's HEPCO study were the donors. This clonotype originated in a man younger than 35 with hepatitis C virus infection. Sequencing was performed on HCV tetramer-positive CD8+ T cells sorted from blood. This chain uses TRBV10-2 with TRBJ2-3; TRBD2 aligns across 13 bases. The CDR3 protein is CASSEFQVEGTSGIPDTQYF. The CDR3 bases are TGCGCCAGCAGTGAGTTCCAGGTGGAGGGGACTAGCGGGATCCCAGATACGCAGTATTTT.